This T cell receptor (beta chain) comes out of a study of identical twins. Overall study results and limits: Abundant beta clonotypes from cord blood had fewer insertions, unlike memory repertoires, which showed none. Out-of-frame alpha sequences shared between twins exhibited an excess of low generation probability.

cDNA molecules carried unique molecular identifiers, and template switching added a universal primer site. TCRdb itself ran the 5' RACE reads through MiXCR, one entry per CDR3 protein. Here the sample spans 600,000 to 800,000 distinct CDR3 sequences, around 20% being singletons. The CDR3 runs to 14 residues. V lost 2 bases and J lost 11, with 19 bases in between. Per the germline V gene, CDR1 is GTSNPN and CDR2 is SVGIG (reference sequence). A remark on this clonotype: What it binds is not known.

The data also belong to a second study, concerning T cells expressing NK-cell markers. That study adds: HCMV seropositivity characterized seven of the eight sequenced donors, and seronegativity one.

What was sequenced was PBMCs. The rearrangement uses TRBV30 and TRBJ1-5, with D maybe TRBD1 (5 bases). The clonotype comes from a woman younger than 30 in good health. The CDR3 here is CAWSLGGSRASQHF. The CDR3 DNA sequence: TGTGCCTGGAGTCTGGGGGGGAGCAGGGCGTCCCAGCATTTT.